These 14 T cell receptor beta chains share one sample of origin, sequenced in a study of Graves' ophthalmopathy and Graves' hyperthyroidism. Amplification targeted the TCR beta CDR3 regions, with RNA transcripts as the source material. RT-PCR with HTBI primers came first, then second-round multiplex PCR. TCRdb re-called the multiplex PCR reads through MiXCR, storing one row per CDR3 protein. The sample gives over a million distinct CDR3 sequences, around a third of which show up once; approximately 12% is in the top ten. Sample: peripheral blood or thyroid tissue (not recorded which). The origin of the receptors is an adult man with Graves' hyperthyroidism.

This clonotype showed up many times. DNA for the CDR3: TGTGCCAGCAGCTTAGCTCAAAGCGGGAGAATCTACGAGCAGTACTTC. Its translation: CASSLAQSGRIYEQYF. The chain uses TRBV7-8 and TRBJ2-7; TRBD2 agrees at 8 bases. There are 16 residues in the CDR3. V trimming: 0 bases; J trimming: 3 bases; junction bases outside the gene matches: 7. Germline V gene lookup returns CDR1 SGHVS and CDR2 FQNEAQ.

The chain couples TRBV25-1 to TRBJ2-5; D is uncertain. With 6 bases removed from V and 5 bases from J, the gap between germline ends came to 10 bases. Germline assignment: CDR1 MGHDK and CDR2 SYGVNS. The CDR3 totals 12 residues. CDR3 sequence reads: CASRPLEETQYF. The CDR3 nucleotides read TGTGCCAGCAGACCCCTTGAGGAGACCCAGTACTTC. The full variable domain, completed using reference TRBV25-1 and TRBJ2-5, is EADIYQTPRYLVIGTGKKITLECSQTMGHDKMYWYQQDPGMELHLIHYSYGVNSTEKGDLSSESTVSRIRTEHFPLTLESARPSHTSQYLCASRPLEETQYFGPGTRLLVL.

This clonotype was seen many times. The chain links TRBV25-1 to TRBJ2-2; D is unclear. V was pared by 7 bases and J by 7 bases, with 4 bases between. Germline V gives CDR1 MGHDK, CDR2 SYGVNS. CDR3 size: 10 residues. The CDR3 here is CASNGGELFF. The CDR3 region has the DNA TGTGCCAGCAATGGCGGGGAGCTGTTTTTT.

The V gene is TRBV24-1, the J gene TRBJ2-5, with 8 bases matching TRBD1. The germline V gene encodes CDR1 KGHDR and CDR2 SFDVKD. The CDR3 runs to 14 residues. V gave up 11 bases and J gave up 5 bases; unmatched junction bases: 12. In DNA form, the CDR3 reads TGTGCCAGTAGCGAGACAGGGGAGTGGGAGACCCAGTACTTC. Translating it yields CASSETGEWETQYF.

This clonotype was counted only a few times. The V gene is TRBV15, the J gene TRBJ1-3; no definite D call. CDR1 and CDR2 (germline): LNHNV, YYDKDF (reference sequence). Trimming removed 0 bases at V and 0 bases at J, with 12 bases between. The CDR3 covers 17 residues. CDR3 sequence reads: CATSRERSPSSGNTIYF. CDR3 DNA: TGTGCCACCAGCAGAGAGAGGTCCCCAAGCTCTGGAAACACCATATATTTT.

This clonotype was detected many times. The chain joins TRBV18 to TRBJ2-7; the D is unclear. Germline CDR1 reads KGHSH; CDR2 reads LQKENI. The length of the CDR3 is 13 residues. The V end lost 8 bases, the J end lost 0 bases, and 11 bases lay between the germline ends. CDR3 DNA sequence: TGTGCCAGCAGCCCACCTAGCTCCTACGAGCAGTACTTC. Encoded protein: CASSPPSSYEQYF.

This clonotype appeared a few times. This sequence joins TRBV5-1 and TRBJ2-5; D unresolved. V lost 0 bases and J lost 4, with 10 bases in between. The CDR3 is 14 amino acids. Germline V gives CDR1 SGHRS, CDR2 YFSETQ. CDR3 bases: TGCGCCAGCAGCTTGGACACCGGGTTAGAGACCCAGTACTTC. Translating gives CASSLDTGLETQYF.

This clonotype appeared a few times. The CDR3 reads CASTPSDTQQETQYF. The CDR3 DNA sequence: TGTGCCAGCACCCCATCCGACACCCAACAAGAGACCCAGTACTTC. This chain connects TRBV7-9 to TRBJ2-5; D gene unclear. V lost 7 bases and J 2 bases, leaving 17 bases between the germline ends. CDR1 and CDR2 (germline): SEHNR, FQNEAQ (reference sequence). The CDR3 contains 15 residues.

This clonotype has a handful of counts. J is TRBJ1-1 and V is TRBV7-9; a possible D gene is TRBD1 (5 bases). Germline-derived CDR1 and CDR2 are SEHNR and FQNEAQ (reference sequence). The ends were cut back, 0 bases at V and 0 bases at J, with 20 bases in the middle. The CDR3 extends over 19 amino acids. Written as DNA, the CDR3 is TGTGCCAGCAGCTTAGCAGTATGGGGGGACTCAAGGCTGAACACTGAAGCTTTCTTT. Protein sequence: CASSLAVWGDSRLNTEAFF.

The chain couples TRBV7-8 to TRBJ2-5; a weak D match, TRBD2 (6 bases). Germline CDR1 is SGHVS and CDR2 is FQNEAQ. The CDR3 consists of 13 residues. V shed 11 bases and J shed 3 bases, with 16 bases lying between them. The CDR3 bases are TGTGCCTGGAGTGTCCGCGGGAAAGAGACCCAGTACTTC. Protein product: CAWSVRGKETQYF. The full variable domain, in which reference TRBV7-8 and TRBJ2-5 provide the parts outside the CDR3, is GAGVSQSPRYKVAKRGQDVALRCDPISGHVSLFWYQQALGQGPEFLTYFQNEAQLDKSGLPSDRFFAERPEGSVSTLKIQRTQQEDSAVYLCAWSVRGKETQYFGPGTRLLVL.

The chain is built from TRBV4-2 and TRBJ2-7; D is uncertain. Germline assignment: CDR1 LGHNA and CDR2 YNFKEQ. The CDR3 spans 14 residues. V was pared by 0 bases and J by 3 bases, with 9 bases between. The CDR3 reads CASSQEEKGYEQYF. The CDR3 DNA follows: TGTGCCAGCAGCCAAGAAGAAAAAGGCTACGAGCAGTACTTC.

This clonotype has ten or more counts. V usage is TRBV7-9 and J usage is TRBJ2-5; 9 bases match TRBD2. This CDR3 has 15 amino acids. The ends lost 2 bases at V and 5 bases at J; junction bases unmatched: 6. Germline lookup yields CDR1 SEHNR and CDR2 FQNEAQ (reference sequence). CDR3 amino acids: CASSLSMREGETQYF. The CDR3 DNA is TGTGCCAGCAGCTTATCCATGCGGGAGGGGGAGACCCAGTACTTC.

The chain uses TRBV19 and TRBJ2-7; TRBD2 agrees at 7 bases. After removal of 11 bases from V and 2 bases from J, the junction contained 9 bases not matched to a gene. The germline V gene encodes CDR1 LNHDA and CDR2 SQIVND (reference sequence). The CDR3 sequence is 13 residues long. CDR3 region: CAWMGGNPYEQYF. In nucleotides, the CDR3 is TGTGCCTGGATGGGAGGGAACCCCTACGAGCAGTACTTC.

This clonotype was counted between two and nine times. This sequence joins TRBV14 and TRBJ2-7, with 7 bases lining up with TRBD1. V shed 4 bases, J shed 2 bases, and the junction held 14 bases outside the gene matches. Germline V gives CDR1 SGHDN, CDR2 FVKESK. The CDR3 sequence is 17 residues long. For the CDR3, the DNA is TGTGCCAGCAGCCGCCGACCTATTACCGACAGGGCCTACGAGCAGTACTTC. This sequence encodes CASSRRPITDRAYEQYF.